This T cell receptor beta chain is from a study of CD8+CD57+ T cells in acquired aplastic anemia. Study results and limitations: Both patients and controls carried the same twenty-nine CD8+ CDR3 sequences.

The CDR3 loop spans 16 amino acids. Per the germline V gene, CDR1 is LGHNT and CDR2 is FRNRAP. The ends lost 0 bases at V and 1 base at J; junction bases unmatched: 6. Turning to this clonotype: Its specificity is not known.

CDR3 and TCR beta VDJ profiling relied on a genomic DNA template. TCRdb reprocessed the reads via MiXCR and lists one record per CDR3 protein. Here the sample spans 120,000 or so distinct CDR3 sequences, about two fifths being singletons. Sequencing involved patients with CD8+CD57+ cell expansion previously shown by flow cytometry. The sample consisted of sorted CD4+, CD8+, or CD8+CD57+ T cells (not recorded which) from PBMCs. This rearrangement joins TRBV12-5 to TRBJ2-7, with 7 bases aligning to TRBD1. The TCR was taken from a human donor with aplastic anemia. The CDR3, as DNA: TGTGCTAGTGGTTTGGTACTGGGGACAGCTTCCTACGAGCAGTACGTC. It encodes CASGLVLGTASYEQYV.